The 12 T cell receptor beta chains in this list originate from one sample, sequenced in a study of PD-1 blockade in classical Hodgkin lymphoma. Clones were read by immunoSEQ multiplex PCR, and TCRdb kept only the in-frame ones, dropping some. The data hold 85,000 to 90,000 clones, with 90% observed a single time. The time point denotes: cycle 4 day 1 (C4D1), after 6 weeks of nivolumab. Every patient experienced relapse after autologous stem cell transplantation, and brentuximab vedotin exposure varied. The sample was peripheral blood mononuclear cells (PBMCs), taken before the fourth cycle of nivolumab. Receptor source: a human donor with classical Hodgkin lymphoma.

V and J are TRBV5-1 and TRBJ1-5, with 10 bases aligning to TRBD1. In germline, CDR1 is SGHRS, CDR2 YFSETQ. V trimming: 3 bases; J trimming: 1 base; junction bases outside the gene matches: 1. This CDR3 region has 15 residues. The CDR3 reads CASSWTGGSNQPQHF. The CDR3 nucleotides read TGCGCCAGCAGCTGGACAGGGGGGAGCAATCAGCCCCAGCATTTT.

V gene TRBV6-1 combines with J gene TRBJ1-5; D unclear. V lost 1 base to trimming and J lost 6 bases, with 10 bases between them. The CDR3 sequence is 14 residues long. CDR1 and CDR2 from the germline V gene are MNHNS and SASEGT. As DNA, the CDR3 is TGTGCCAGCAGTGAAGTAGGCGGTCCTCAGCCCCAGCATTTT. Translating it yields CASSEVGGPQPQHF.

The V gene is TRBV30, the J gene TRBJ2-2; D may be TRBD1 or TRBD2 (5 bases each). CDR1 is GTSNPN and CDR2 is SVGIG in the germline V gene (reference sequence). The CDR3 sequence is 16 residues long. The ends were cut back, 0 bases at V and 0 bases at J, with 11 bases in the middle. The CDR3: CAWSVLGDANTGELFF. DNA of the CDR3: TGTGCCTGGAGTGTTCTGGGGGATGCGAACACCGGGGAGCTGTTTTTT.

The chain couples TRBV5-1 to TRBJ2-7; no clear D gene. Germline V CDR1 and CDR2: SGHRS, YFSETQ. The CDR3 sequence is 18 residues long. Trimming left V 5 bases short and J 0 bases short, with 24 bases between. The CDR3 loop is CASRFRTPRQHSSYEQYF. CDR3 nucleotides: TGCGCCAGCAGGTTCCGGACCCCTCGGCAGCACTCCTCCTACGAGCAGTACTTC.

The chain uses TRBV7-8 and TRBJ1-3; D is undetermined. Germline lookup yields CDR1 SGHVS and CDR2 FQNEAQ. The CDR3 is made up of 12 amino acids. Trimming took 3 bases from V and 4 from J, leaving 4 bases between them. CDR3 residues: CASSFNGNTIYF. The CDR3 nucleotides are TGTGCCAGCAGCTTCAACGGAAACACCATATATTTT.

The chain combines TRBV4-2 with TRBJ2-7; 7 nucleotides match TRBD1. CDR1 and CDR2 from the germline V gene are LGHNA and YNFKEQ. CDR3 length: 15 amino acids. With 4 bases clipped from V and 2 bases from J, the junction kept 8 bases outside the gene matches. The CDR3 protein is CASSPSPGTAYEQYF. The DNA of the CDR3 is TGTGCCAGCAGCCCATCACCCGGGACAGCCTACGAGCAGTACTTC.

J is TRBJ1-1 and V is TRBV7-9; D is unclear. V was pared by 4 bases and J by 6 bases, with 9 bases between. Germline CDR1 reads SEHNR; CDR2 reads FQNEAQ (reference sequence). This CDR3 comprises 12 residues. CDR3 DNA: TGTGCCAGCAGCTCCTTCGGCGCTGAAGCTTTCTTT. As protein: CASSSFGAEAFF.

V gene TRBV6-6 combines with J gene TRBJ1-2; no reliable D call. The CDR3 is made up of 13 amino acids. Trimming pared 0 bases from V and 4 bases from J, leaving 6 bases between. The germline gives CDR1 MNHNY, CDR2 SVGAGI (reference sequence). CDR3 in DNA: TGTGCCAGCAGTTACTCGGGCAGCTATGGCTACACCTTC. It translates to CASSYSGSYGYTF.

Only one count was recorded for this clone. The same CDR3 also results from other DNA sequences found in this sample. The CDR3 sequence: CASRTGTSGFYEQYF. The DNA for the CDR3 is TGTGCCAGCAGAACCGGGACTAGCGGGTTCTACGAGCAGTACTTC. This chain links TRBV2 with TRBJ2-7, with 12 bases matching TRBD2. V shed 6 bases and J 3 bases; nucleotides not matched to a gene: 6. The CDR3 has 15 amino acids. The V gene's germline CDR1 is SNHLY and CDR2 FYNNEI.

V usage is TRBV6-6 and J usage is TRBJ2-7; D assignment may be TRBD1 or TRBD2 (5 bases each). Germline CDR1 reads MNHNY; CDR2 reads SVGAGI (reference sequence). The CDR3 consists of 16 residues. V was trimmed by 0 bases and J by 4 bases, leaving 16 bases between them. In DNA, the CDR3 is TGTGCCAGCAGTTACTCACCCGGGGCGCAGGCTTACGAGCAGTACTTC. Translated, it gives CASSYSPGAQAYEQYF.

Details on this clone: One end of the junction is discordant with germline, which a read error may explain. The V call is TRBV7-6, the J call TRBJ2-2; 9 bases agree with TRBD1. CDR1 and CDR2 from the germline V gene are SGHVS and FNYEAQ. This CDR3 contains 18 residues. The CDR3 here is CASSLQGQGRTNAGELFF. CDR3 nucleotides: TGTGCCAGCAGCTTACAGGGACAGGGAAGGACGAACGCCGGGGAGCTGTTTTTT. The full variable domain, in which reference TRBV7-6 and TRBJ2-2 provide the parts outside the CDR3, is GAGVSQSPRYKVTKRGQDVALRCDPISGHVSLYWYRQALGQGPEFLTYFNYEAQQDKSGLPNDRFSAERPEGSISTLTIQRTEQRDSAMYRCASSLQGQGRTNAGELFFGEGSRLTVL.

V usage is TRBV4-2 and J usage is TRBJ1-2, with D possibly being TRBD1 (5 bases). CDR1 and CDR2 from the germline V gene are LGHNA and YNFKEQ. The CDR3 consists of 13 residues. Trimming left V 3 bases short and J 0 bases short, with 5 bases between. CDR3 sequence (DNA): TGTGCCAGCAGCCAGACAGCTAACTATGGCTACACCTTC. It yields the protein CASSQTANYGYTF.